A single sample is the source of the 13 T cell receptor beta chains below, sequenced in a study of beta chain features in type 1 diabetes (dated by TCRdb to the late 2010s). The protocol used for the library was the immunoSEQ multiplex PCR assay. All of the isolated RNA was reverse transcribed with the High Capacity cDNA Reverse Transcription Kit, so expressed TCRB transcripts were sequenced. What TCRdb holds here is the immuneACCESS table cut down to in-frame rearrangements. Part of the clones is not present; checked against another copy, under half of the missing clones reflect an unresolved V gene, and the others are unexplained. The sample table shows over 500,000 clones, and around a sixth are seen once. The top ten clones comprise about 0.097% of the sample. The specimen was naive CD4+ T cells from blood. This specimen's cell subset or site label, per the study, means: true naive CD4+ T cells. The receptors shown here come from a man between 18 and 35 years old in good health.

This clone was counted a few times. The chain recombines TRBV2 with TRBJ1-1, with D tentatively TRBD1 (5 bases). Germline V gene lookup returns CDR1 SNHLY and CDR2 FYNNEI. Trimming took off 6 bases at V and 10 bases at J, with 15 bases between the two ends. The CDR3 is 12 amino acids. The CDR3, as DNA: TGTGCCAGCAGGGTCAGGGTCGTAGGAGCTTTCTTT. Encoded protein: CASRVRVVGAFF.

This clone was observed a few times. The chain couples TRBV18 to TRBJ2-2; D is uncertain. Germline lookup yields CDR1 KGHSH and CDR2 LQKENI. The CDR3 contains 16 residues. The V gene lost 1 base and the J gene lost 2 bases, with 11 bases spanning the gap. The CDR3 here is CASSPQGSTNTGELFF. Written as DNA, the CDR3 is TGTGCCAGCTCACCACAGGGCAGCACAAACACCGGGGAGCTGTTTTTT.

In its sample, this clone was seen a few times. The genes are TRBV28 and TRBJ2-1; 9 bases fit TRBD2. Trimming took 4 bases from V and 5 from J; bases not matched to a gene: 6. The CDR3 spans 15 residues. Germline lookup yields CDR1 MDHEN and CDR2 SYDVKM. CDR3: CASSSPGLAHNEQFF. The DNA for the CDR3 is TGTGCCAGCAGTTCCCCGGGACTAGCCCACAATGAGCAGTTCTTC.

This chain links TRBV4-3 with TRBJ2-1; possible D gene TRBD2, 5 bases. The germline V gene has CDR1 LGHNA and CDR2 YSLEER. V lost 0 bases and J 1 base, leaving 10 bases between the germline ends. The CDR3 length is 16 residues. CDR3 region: CASSQEAVASYNEQFF. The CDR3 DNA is TGCGCCAGCAGCCAAGAGGCAGTAGCGTCCTACAATGAGCAGTTCTTC.

DNA for the CDR3: TGTGCCAGCAGTTGGACTAGCGGGCACACCGGGGAGCTGTTTTTT. Protein sequence: CASSWTSGHTGELFF. This chain connects TRBV7-2 to TRBJ2-2, with TRBD2 matching over 11 bases. Trimming at V came to 6 bases and at J to 3 bases, leaving 3 bases not matched to a gene. CDR3 size: 15 residues. Germline CDR1 and CDR2: SGHTA and FQGNSA.

CDR3 loop: CASSLEYGTGGVGTQYF. In nucleotides, the CDR3 is TGTGCCAGCAGCTTAGAGTATGGGACAGGGGGCGTGGGGACCCAGTACTTC. The genes are TRBV7-2 and TRBJ2-5; 12 positions match TRBD1. Germline V CDR1 and CDR2: SGHTA, FQGNSA. The CDR3 length is 17 residues. The ends lost 1 base at V and 7 bases at J; junction bases unmatched: 10. Full variable domain (missing parts from reference TRBV7-2 and TRBJ2-5): GAGVSQSPSNKVTEKGKDVELRCDPISGHTALYWYRQSLGQGLEFLIYFQGNSAPDKSGLPSDRFSAERTGGSVSTLTIQRTQQEDSAVYLCASSLEYGTGGVGTQYFGPGTRLLVL.

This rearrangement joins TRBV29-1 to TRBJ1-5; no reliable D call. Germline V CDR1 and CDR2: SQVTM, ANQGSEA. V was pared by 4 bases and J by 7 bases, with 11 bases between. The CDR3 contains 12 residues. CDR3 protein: CSVGADKQPQHF. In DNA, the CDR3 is TGCAGCGTTGGTGCGGATAAGCAGCCCCAGCATTTT.

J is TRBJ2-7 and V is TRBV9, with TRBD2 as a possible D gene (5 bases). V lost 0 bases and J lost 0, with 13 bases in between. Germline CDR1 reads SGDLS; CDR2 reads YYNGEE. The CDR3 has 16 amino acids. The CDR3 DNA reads TGTGCCAGCAGCGTAGAGTCAGCGGCCCTCTCCTACGAGCAGTACTTC. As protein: CASSVESAALSYEQYF.

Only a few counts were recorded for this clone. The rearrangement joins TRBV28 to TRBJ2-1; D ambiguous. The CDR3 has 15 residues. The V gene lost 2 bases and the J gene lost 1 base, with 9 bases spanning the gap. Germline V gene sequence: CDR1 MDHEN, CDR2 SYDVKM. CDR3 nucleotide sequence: TGTGCCAGCAGTTTAGGGTCAGTTTCCTACAATGAGCAGTTCTTC. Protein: CASSLGSVSYNEQFF.

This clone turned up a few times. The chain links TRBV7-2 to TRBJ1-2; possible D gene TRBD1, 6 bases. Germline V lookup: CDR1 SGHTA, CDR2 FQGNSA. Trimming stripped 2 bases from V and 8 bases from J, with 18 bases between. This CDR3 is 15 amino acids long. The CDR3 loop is CASSLRNRDYAGYTF. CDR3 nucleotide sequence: TGTGCCAGCAGCTTACGGAACAGGGATTATGCAGGCTACACCTTC.

Here the CDR3 DNA reads TGTGCCAGTAGTATAGATGTGGTAGCGGAACTGTTTTTT. This sequence encodes CASSIDVVAELFF. The V call is TRBV19, the J call TRBJ2-2; a weak D match, TRBD2 (6 bases). Trimming pared 0 bases from V and 14 bases from J, leaving 13 bases between. This CDR3 comprises 13 residues. In germline, CDR1 is LNHDA, CDR2 SQIVND (reference sequence).

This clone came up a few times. The CDR3 DNA reads as TGTGCCAGCAGTCATGGAACAGGGTTGAACACTGAAGCTTTCTTT. The encoded protein is CASSHGTGLNTEAFF. This chain uses TRBV28 with TRBJ1-1, with a weak D call TRBD1 (6 bases). V gave up 5 bases and J gave up 0 bases, with 13 bases separating them. This CDR3 spans 15 amino acids. In germline, CDR1 is MDHEN, CDR2 SYDVKM. The full variable domain, rest sourced from reference TRBV28 and TRBJ1-1, is DVKVTQSSRYLVKRTGEKVFLECVQDMDHENMFWYRQDPGLGLRLIYFSYDVKMKEKGDIPEGYSVSREKKERFSLILESASTNQTSMYLCASSHGTGLNTEAFFGQGTRLTVV.

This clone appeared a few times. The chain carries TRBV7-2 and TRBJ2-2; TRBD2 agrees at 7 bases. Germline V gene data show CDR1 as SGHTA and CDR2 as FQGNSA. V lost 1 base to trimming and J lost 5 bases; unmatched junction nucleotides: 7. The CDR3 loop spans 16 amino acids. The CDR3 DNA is TGTGCCAGCAGCTTAGTACGGACTAGGGAGACCGGGGAGCTGTTTTTT. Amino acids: CASSLVRTRETGELFF.